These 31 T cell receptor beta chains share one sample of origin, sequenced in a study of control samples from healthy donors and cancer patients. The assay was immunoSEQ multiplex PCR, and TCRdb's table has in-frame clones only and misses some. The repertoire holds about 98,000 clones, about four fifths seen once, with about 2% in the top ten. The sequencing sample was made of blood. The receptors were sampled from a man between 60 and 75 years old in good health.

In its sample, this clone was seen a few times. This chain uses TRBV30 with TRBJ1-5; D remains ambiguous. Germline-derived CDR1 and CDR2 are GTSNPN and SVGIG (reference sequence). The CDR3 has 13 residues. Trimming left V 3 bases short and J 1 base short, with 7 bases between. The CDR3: CAWSHKSNQPQHF. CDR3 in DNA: TGTGCCTGGAGCCATAAGAGCAATCAGCCCCAGCATTTT.

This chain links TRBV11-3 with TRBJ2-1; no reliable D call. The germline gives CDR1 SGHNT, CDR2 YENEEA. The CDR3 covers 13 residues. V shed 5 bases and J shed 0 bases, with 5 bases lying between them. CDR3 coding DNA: TGTGCCAGCAGCCGTGCCTCCTACAATGAGCAGTTCTTC. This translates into CASSRASYNEQFF.

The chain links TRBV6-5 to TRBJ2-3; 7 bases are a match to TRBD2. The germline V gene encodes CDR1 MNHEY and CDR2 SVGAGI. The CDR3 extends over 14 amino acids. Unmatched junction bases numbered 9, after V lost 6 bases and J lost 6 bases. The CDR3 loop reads CASRLAAYRDTQYF. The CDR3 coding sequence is TGTGCCAGCAGGCTAGCGGCTTACCGGGATACGCAGTATTTT.

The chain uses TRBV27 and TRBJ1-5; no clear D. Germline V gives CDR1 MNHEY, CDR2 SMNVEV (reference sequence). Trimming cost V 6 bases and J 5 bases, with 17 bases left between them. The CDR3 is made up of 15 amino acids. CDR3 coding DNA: TGTGCCAGCAGCCCACTTAGTGGACCCGATCAGCCCCAGCATTTT. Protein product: CASSPLSGPDQPQHF.

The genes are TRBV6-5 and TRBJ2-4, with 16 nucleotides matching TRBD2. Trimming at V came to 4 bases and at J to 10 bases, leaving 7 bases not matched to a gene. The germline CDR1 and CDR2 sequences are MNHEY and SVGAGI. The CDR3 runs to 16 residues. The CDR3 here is CASSSGTSGGAGIQYF. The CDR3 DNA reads TGTGCCAGCAGTTCCGGGACTAGCGGGGGGGCCGGGATTCAGTACTTC.

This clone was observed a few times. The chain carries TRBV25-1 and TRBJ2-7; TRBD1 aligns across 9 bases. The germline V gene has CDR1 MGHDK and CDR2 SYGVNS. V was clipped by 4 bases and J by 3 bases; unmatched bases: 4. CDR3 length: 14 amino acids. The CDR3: CASSAPGQGYEQYF. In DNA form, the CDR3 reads TGTGCCAGCAGTGCCCCGGGACAGGGCTACGAGCAGTACTTC.

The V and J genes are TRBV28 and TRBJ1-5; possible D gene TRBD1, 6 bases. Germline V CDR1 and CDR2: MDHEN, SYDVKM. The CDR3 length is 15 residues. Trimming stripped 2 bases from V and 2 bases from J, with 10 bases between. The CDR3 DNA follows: TGTGCCAGCAGTTTAAGACAGGCGGGCAATCAGCCCCAGCATTTT. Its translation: CASSLRQAGNQPQHF.

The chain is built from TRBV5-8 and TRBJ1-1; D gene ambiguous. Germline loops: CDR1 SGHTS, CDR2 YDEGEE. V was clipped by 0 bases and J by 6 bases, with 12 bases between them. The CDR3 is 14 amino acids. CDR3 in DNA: TGTGCCAGCAGCTTGGGTCGGGGTGTGGCTGAAGCTTTCTTT. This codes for CASSLGRGVAEAFF.

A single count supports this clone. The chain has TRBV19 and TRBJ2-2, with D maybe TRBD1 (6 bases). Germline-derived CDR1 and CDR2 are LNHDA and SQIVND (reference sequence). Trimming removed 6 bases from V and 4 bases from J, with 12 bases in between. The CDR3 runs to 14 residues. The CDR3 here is CASSKQGPTGELFF. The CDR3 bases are TGTGCCAGTAGCAAACAGGGTCCCACCGGGGAGCTGTTTTTT.

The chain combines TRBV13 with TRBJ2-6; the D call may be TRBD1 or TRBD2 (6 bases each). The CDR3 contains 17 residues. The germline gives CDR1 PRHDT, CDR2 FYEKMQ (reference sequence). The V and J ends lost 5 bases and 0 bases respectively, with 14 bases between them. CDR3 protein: CASSAGQPNSGANVLTF. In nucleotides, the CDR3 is TGTGCCAGCAGCGCGGGACAACCAAACTCTGGGGCCAACGTCCTGACTTTC.

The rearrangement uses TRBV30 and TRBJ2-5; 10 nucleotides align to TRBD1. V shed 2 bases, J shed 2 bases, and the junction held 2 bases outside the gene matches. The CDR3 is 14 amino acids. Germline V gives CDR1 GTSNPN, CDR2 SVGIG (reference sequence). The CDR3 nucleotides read TGTGCCTGGAGTCGGACAGGGGGACAAGAGACCCAGTACTTC. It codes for CAWSRTGGQETQYF. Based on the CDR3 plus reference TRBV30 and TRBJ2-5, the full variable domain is SQTIHQWPATLVQPVGSPLSLECTVEGTSNPNLYWYRQAAGRGLQLLFYSVGIGQISSEVPQNLSASRPQDRQFILSSKKLLLSDSGFYLCAWSRTGGQETQYFGPGTRLLVL.

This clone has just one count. The CDR3 bases are TGCGCCAGCAGCTTGGCAGGGTATGGAAACACCATATATTTT. Residues: CASSLAGYGNTIYF. V and J are TRBV5-1 and TRBJ1-3; weak D call: TRBD1 (5 bases). Germline CDR1 reads SGHRS; CDR2 reads YFSETQ. CDR3 length equals 14 residues. V lost 0 bases and J 3 bases, leaving 7 bases between the germline ends.

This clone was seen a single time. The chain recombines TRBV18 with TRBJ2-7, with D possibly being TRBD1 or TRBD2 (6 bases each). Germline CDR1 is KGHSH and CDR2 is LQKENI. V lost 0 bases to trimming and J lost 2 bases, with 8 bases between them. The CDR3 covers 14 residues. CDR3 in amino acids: CASSPPGGTYEQYF. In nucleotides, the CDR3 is TGTGCCAGCTCACCACCAGGGGGGACCTACGAGCAGTACTTC.

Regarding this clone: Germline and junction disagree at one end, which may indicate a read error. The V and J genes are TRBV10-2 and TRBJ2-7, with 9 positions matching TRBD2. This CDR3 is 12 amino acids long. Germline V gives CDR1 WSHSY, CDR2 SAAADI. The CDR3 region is CASSDGLAGSHF. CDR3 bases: TGCGCCAGCAGTGACGGGCTAGCGGGATCACACTTC.

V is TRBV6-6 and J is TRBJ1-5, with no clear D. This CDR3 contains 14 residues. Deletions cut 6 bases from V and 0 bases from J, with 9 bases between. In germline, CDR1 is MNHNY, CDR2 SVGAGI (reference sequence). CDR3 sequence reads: CASRARNSNQPQHF. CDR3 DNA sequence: TGTGCCAGCAGGGCGCGGAATAGCAATCAGCCCCAGCATTTT.

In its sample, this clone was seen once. CDR3 sequence (DNA): TGCGCCAGCAGAGCCGGGACAGTCAGCTCCTACGAGCAGTACTTC. This gives the protein CASRAGTVSSYEQYF. The chain couples TRBV5-1 to TRBJ2-7, with TRBD1 identical over 7 bases. The V and J ends lost 5 bases and 0 bases, in that order; junction bases with no gene match: 8. The CDR3 runs to 15 residues. Germline loops: CDR1 SGHRS, CDR2 YFSETQ.

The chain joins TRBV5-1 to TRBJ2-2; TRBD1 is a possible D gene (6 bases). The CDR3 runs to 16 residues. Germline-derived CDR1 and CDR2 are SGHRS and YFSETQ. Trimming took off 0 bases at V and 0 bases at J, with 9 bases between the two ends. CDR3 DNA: TGCGCCAGCAGCTTGGGAAGGACAGCGAACACCGGGGAGCTGTTTTTT. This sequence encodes CASSLGRTANTGELFF.

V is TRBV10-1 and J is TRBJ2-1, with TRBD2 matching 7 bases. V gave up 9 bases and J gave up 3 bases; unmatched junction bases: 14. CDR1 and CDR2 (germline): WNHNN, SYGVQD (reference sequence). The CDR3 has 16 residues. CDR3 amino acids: CARGTDLRELYNEQFF. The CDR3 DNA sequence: TGCGCCAGAGGGACGGACCTGCGGGAGCTCTACAATGAGCAGTTCTTC.

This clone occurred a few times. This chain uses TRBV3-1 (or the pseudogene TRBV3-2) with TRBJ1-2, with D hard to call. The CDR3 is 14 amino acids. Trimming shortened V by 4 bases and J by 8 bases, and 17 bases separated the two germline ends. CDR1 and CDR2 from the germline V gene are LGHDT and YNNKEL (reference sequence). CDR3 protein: CASSPKGIGEGYTF. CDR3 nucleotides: TGTGCCAGCAGCCCTAAGGGTATCGGAGAAGGCTACACCTTC.

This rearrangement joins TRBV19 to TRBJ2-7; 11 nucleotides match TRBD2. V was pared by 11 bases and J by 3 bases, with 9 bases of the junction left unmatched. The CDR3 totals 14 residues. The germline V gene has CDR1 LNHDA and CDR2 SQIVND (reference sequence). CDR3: CAPGGLAENYEQYF. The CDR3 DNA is TGTGCCCCGGGGGGACTAGCGGAGAACTACGAGCAGTACTTC.

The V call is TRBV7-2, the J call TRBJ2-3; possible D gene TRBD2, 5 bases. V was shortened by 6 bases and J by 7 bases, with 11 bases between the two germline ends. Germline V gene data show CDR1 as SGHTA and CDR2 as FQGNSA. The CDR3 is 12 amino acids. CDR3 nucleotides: TGTGCCAGCAGTTTTCCCGGGAATACGCAGTATTTT. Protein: CASSFPGNTQYF.

This chain's CDR3 is CASSSPGQWNTEAFF. In nucleotides, the CDR3 is TGTGCCAGCAGTTCCCCGGGACAGTGGAACACTGAAGCTTTCTTT. The chain has TRBV6-5 and TRBJ1-1; 7 bases fit TRBD1. Germline loops: CDR1 MNHEY, CDR2 SVGAGI. V shed 4 bases and J 1 base; nucleotides not matched to a gene: 6. The CDR3 is 15 amino acids.

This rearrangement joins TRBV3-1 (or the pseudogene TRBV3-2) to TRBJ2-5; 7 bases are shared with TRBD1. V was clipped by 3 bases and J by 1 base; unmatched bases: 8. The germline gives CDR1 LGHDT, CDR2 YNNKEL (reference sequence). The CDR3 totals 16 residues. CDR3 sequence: CASSHWRWDSQETQYF. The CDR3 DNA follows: TGTGCCAGCAGCCATTGGCGTTGGGACAGCCAAGAGACCCAGTACTTC.

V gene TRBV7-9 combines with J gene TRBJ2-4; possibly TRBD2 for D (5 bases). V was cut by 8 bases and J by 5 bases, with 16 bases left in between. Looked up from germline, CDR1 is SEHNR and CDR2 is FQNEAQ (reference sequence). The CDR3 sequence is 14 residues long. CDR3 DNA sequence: TGTGCCAGCGAGTCGAGAGGGCAGGAAAACATTCAGTACTTC. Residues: CASESRGQENIQYF.

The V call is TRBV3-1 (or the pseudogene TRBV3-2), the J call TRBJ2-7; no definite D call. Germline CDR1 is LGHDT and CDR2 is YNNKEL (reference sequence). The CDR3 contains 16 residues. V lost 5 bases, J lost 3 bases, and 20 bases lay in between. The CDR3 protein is CASSGRSSAIFYEQYF. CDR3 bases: TGTGCCAGCAGCGGAAGGAGCTCAGCTATATTCTACGAGCAGTACTTC.

CDR3 region: CASSRGTQETQYF. CDR3 nucleotide sequence: TGTGCCTCGTCGAGGGGGACTCAGGAGACCCAGTACTTC. The chain couples TRBV9 to TRBJ2-5; perhaps D is TRBD1 or TRBD2 (6 bases each). The CDR3 length is 13 residues. Germline V lookup: CDR1 SGDLS, CDR2 YYNGEE. The germline V and J ends were trimmed by 10 bases and 5 bases, with 18 bases remaining between them.

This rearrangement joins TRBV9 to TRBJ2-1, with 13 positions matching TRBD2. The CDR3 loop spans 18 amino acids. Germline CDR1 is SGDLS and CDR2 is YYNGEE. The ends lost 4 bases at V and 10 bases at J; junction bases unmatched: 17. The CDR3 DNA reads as TGTGCCAGCAGCTTTACTAGCGGGAGGGCTTTAGGATCTCGCGAGCAGTTCTTC. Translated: CASSFTSGRALGSREQFF.

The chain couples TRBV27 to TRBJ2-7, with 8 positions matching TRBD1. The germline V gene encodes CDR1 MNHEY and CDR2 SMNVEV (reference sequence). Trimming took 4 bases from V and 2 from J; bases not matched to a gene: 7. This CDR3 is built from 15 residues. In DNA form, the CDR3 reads TGTGCCAGCAGTTACGCGACAGGGGAAACCTACGAGCAGTACTTC. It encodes CASSYATGETYEQYF.

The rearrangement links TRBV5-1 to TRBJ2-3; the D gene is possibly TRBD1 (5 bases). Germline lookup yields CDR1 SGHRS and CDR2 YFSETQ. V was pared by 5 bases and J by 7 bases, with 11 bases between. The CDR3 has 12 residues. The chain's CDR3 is CASSLKGNTQYF. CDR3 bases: TGCGCCAGCAGTCTGAAGGGGAATACGCAGTATTTT. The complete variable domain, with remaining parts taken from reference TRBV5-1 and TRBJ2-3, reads KAGVTQTPRYLIKTRGQQVTLSCSPISGHRSVSWYQQTPGQGLQFLFEYFSETQRNKGNFPGRFSGRQFSNSRSEMNVSTLELGDSALYLCASSLKGNTQYFGPGTRLTVL.

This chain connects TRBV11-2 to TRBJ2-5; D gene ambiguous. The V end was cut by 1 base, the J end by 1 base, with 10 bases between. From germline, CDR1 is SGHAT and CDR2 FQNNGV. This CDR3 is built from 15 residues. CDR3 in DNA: TGTGCCAGCAGCTTAGTAGGCGGTTCCCAAGAGACCCAGTACTTC. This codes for CASSLVGGSQETQYF.

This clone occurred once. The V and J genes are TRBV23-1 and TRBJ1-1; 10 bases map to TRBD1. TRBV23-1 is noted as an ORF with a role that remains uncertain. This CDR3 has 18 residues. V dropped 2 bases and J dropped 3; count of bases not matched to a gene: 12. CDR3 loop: CASSQQTGGISSDTEAFF. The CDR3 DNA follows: TGCGCCAGCAGTCAACAGACAGGGGGCATTTCATCGGACACTGAAGCTTTCTTT.